Following are 9 T cell receptor beta chains from one sample sequenced in a study of vaccination and CD4 T cells after COVID-19. Treatment meaning: approximately 11-day PBMC culture with coronavirus spike peptide pools or control peptides (ViraFEST assay). With the Oncomine TCR Beta short-read assay, DNA from cultured CD4+ T cells was sequenced. In TCRdb, the PCR reads were re-called with MiXCR into one record per CDR3 protein. The sample has around 13,000 distinct CDR3 sequences, about a third seen once. These TCRs' antigens remain unknown. Sequenced material: CD4+ T cells from blood, cultured in vitro. Receptors originate from a human donor who had recovered from COVID-19.

This chain links TRBV7-9 with TRBJ2-7; D perhaps matches TRBD1 (5 bases). The V end was cut by 5 bases, the J end by 2 bases, with 16 bases between. Germline V gene lookup returns CDR1 SEHNR and CDR2 FQNEAQ (reference sequence). The CDR3 extends over 15 amino acids. The CDR3: CASSKEPVTAYEQYF. In nucleotides, the CDR3 is TGTGCCAGCAGCAAGGAACCTGTGACAGCCTACGAGCAGTACTTC.

This rearrangement joins TRBV11-2 to TRBJ2-7; no firm D call. Deletions cut 5 bases from V and 5 bases from J, with 16 bases between. Germline V CDR1 and CDR2: SGHAT, FQNNGV. CDR3 size: 14 residues. CDR3 bases: TGTGCCAGCAGCCGCTTAGGGCGAACCAACGAGCAGTACTTC. It specifies CASSRLGRTNEQYF.

This clonotype was picked up a small number of times. The V gene is TRBV20-1, the J gene TRBJ1-2; 10 nucleotides align to TRBD1. Germline CDR1 is DFQATT and CDR2 is SNEGSKA (reference sequence). The CDR3 spans 14 residues. V lost 1 base to trimming and J lost 5 bases; unmatched junction nucleotides: 4. The CDR3 DNA follows: TGCAGTGCTAGAGTCAGACAGGGGGCGTATGGCTACACCTTC. This sequence encodes CSARVRQGAYGYTF.

The chain employs TRBV2 and TRBJ2-6; 8 bases fit TRBD1. With V trimmed by 3 bases and J by 3 bases, 7 bases remained unmatched. CDR3 length: 17 residues. Germline assignment: CDR1 SNHLY and CDR2 FYNNEI. In DNA form, the CDR3 reads TGTGCCAGCAGTGAGAACAGGGGGACTCGTGGGGCCAACGTCCTGACTTTC. Translating it yields CASSENRGTRGANVLTF.

The V call is TRBV7-8, the J call TRBJ2-5; D gene unclear. The CDR3 contains 12 residues. The V end lost 4 bases, the J end lost 1 base, and 4 bases lay between the germline ends. Germline-derived CDR1 and CDR2 are SGHVS and FQNEAQ. The CDR3 protein is CASSYPQETQYF. The CDR3 nucleotides read TGTGCCAGCAGCTATCCCCAAGAGACCCAGTACTTC.

The rearrangement uses TRBV7-8 and TRBJ2-5; weak D call: TRBD2 (6 bases). This CDR3 is built from 17 residues. Germline V gives CDR1 SGHVS, CDR2 FQNEAQ. The V gene lost 0 bases and the J gene lost 7 bases, with 21 bases spanning the gap. The CDR3 reads CASSLALPSEAGGTQYF. The CDR3 nucleotides read TGTGCCAGCAGCTTAGCCCTGCCCTCAGAAGCGGGCGGGACCCAGTACTTC.

This clonotype has only a few counts. The rearrangement uses TRBV19 and TRBJ2-3, with D uncertain. This CDR3 has 11 residues. Trimming cost V 7 bases and J 6 bases, with 8 bases left between them. CDR1 is LNHDA and CDR2 is SQIVND in the germline V gene (reference sequence). CDR3 coding DNA: TGTGCCAGTAAATTTTCGGATACGCAGTATTTT. Encoded protein: CASKFSDTQYF.

The sample holds a few counts of this clonotype. The rearrangement links TRBV20-1 to TRBJ1-5, with 8 bases that match TRBD1. The V gene's germline CDR1 is DFQATT and CDR2 SNEGSKA (reference sequence). V was clipped by 2 bases and J by 7 bases; unmatched bases: 1. The CDR3 has 12 residues. The CDR3 sequence is CSARRTGQPQHF. Here the CDR3 DNA reads TGCAGTGCTAGAAGGACAGGGCAGCCCCAGCATTTT.

J is TRBJ2-2 and V is TRBV7-3; D not resolved. This CDR3 region has 14 residues. CDR1 and CDR2 (germline): SGHTA, FQGTGA. The V and J ends lost 1 base and 0 bases respectively, with 3 bases between them. This CDR3 is CASSLNANTGELFF. The CDR3 nucleotides read TGTGCCAGCAGCTTAAACGCGAACACCGGGGAGCTGTTTTTT.